The sample holds many counts of the clone carrying this T cell receptor beta chain. Its antigen is as yet unknown. These data belong to a study of regulatory T cells in long-lasting Graves disease. Regarding time point: newly diagnosed GD, antithyroid drugs for less than 3 months. TCR sequences were obtained from RNA taken from PBMCs. Patients came from an endocrinology department in Xi'an, China. This CDR3 is built from 16 residues. V lost 4 bases to trimming and J lost 2 bases; unmatched junction nucleotides: 10. Germline CDR1 is MDHEN and CDR2 is SYDVKM. Arm-PCR of CDR3 regions and iRepertoire HTBI primers were used to build TCR beta libraries. TCRdb fed the multiplex PCR reads into MiXCR, producing one record per CDR3 protein. The sample has roughly 510,000 distinct CDR3 sequences, approximately 16% seen once. Study observations and caveats: Graves' patients with persistent disease showed TCR diversity lower than patients newly diagnosed.

The sample also formed part of further work on T cells in Graves' hyperthyroidism and ophthalmopathy. That study reports: Blood also carried most thyroid clonotypes expanded above 0.001. In validation, the model predicted ophthalmopathy. These predictions came a median approximately 6.5 months before onset.

The V call is TRBV28, the J call TRBJ2-7; 8 positions match TRBD2. This receptor was identified in a man aged 18 to 29 with Graves disease. This specimen consisted of peripheral blood mononuclear cells (PBMCs), obtained at new diagnosis, from a patient treated with antithyroid drugs. CDR3 sequence: CASSSRSGGSPYEQYF. CDR3 DNA: TGTGCCAGCAGTTCCCGAAGCGGGGGCTCTCCCTACGAGCAGTACTTC.